The next 7 T cell receptor beta chains were all read from a single sample in a study of blood T cell repertoires in COVID-19. Clones were read by immunoSEQ multiplex PCR, and TCRdb kept only the in-frame ones, dropping some. This sample carries 350,000 to 450,000 clones, 90% to 95% of them seen once, and the ten largest clones take around 0.94%. The material sequenced was PBMCs or T cells enriched from blood (not recorded which). The source of these receptors is a woman between 40 and 55 years old who had been exposed to COVID-19.

The chain has TRBV24-1 and TRBJ2-5; no definite D call. This CDR3 is built from 13 residues. Looked up from germline, CDR1 is KGHDR and CDR2 is SFDVKD. Trimming took 4 bases from V and 1 from J, leaving 6 bases between them. The CDR3 DNA reads as TGTGCCACCAGTGACGGGTCCCAAGAGACCCAGTACTTC. Translating gives CATSDGSQETQYF.

The rearrangement links TRBV2 to TRBJ1-2, with D tentatively TRBD1 (6 bases). The germline V gene has CDR1 SNHLY and CDR2 FYNNEI. The ends were cut back, 3 bases at V and 8 bases at J, with 13 bases in the middle. CDR3 length equals 13 residues. As DNA, the CDR3 is TGTGCCAGCAGTGAGTCACAGGGTGCCGGCTACACCTTC. This sequence encodes CASSESQGAGYTF.

This chain links TRBV9 with TRBJ2-4, with 10 bases fitting TRBD1. This CDR3 region has 16 residues. Germline loops: CDR1 SGDLS, CDR2 YYNGEE. V lost 2 bases, J lost 6 bases, and 8 bases stayed unmatched. The CDR3 loop reads CASSVLDRGQGNIQYF. CDR3 DNA: TGTGCCAGCAGCGTCCTTGACAGGGGGCAAGGAAACATTCAGTACTTC.

The rearrangement joins TRBV4-1 to TRBJ2-7, with 7 bases lining up with TRBD1. With 1 base clipped from V and 3 bases from J, the junction kept 6 bases outside the gene matches. The CDR3 runs 15 residues. CDR1 and CDR2 (germline): MGHRA, YSYEKL. The chain's CDR3 is CASSQVWDSVYEQYF. The CDR3 DNA follows: TGCGCCAGCAGCCAAGTATGGGACAGCGTCTACGAGCAGTACTTC.

V and J are TRBV3-1 (or the pseudogene TRBV3-2) and TRBJ2-1, with D uncertain. The CDR3 consists of 15 residues. The V end was cut by 0 bases, the J end by 4 bases, with 10 bases between. CDR1 and CDR2 (germline): LGHDT, YNNKEL (reference sequence). The chain's CDR3 is CASSQESSVYNEQFF. DNA for the CDR3: TGTGCCAGCAGCCAAGAGTCGTCAGTTTACAATGAGCAGTTCTTC.

The chain joins TRBV13 to TRBJ2-2, with TRBD1 as a possible D gene (6 bases). This CDR3 is 14 amino acids long. The germline CDR1 and CDR2 sequences are PRHDT and FYEKMQ (reference sequence). Deletions cut 5 bases from V and 0 bases from J, with 7 bases between. In DNA, the CDR3 is TGTGCCAGCAGCGGGGGCGCGAACACCGGGGAGCTGTTTTTT. This codes for CASSGGANTGELFF.

The genes are TRBV10-1 and TRBJ1-1; D ambiguous. Looked up from germline, CDR1 is WNHNN and CDR2 is SYGVQD (reference sequence). Trimming shortened V by 5 bases and J by 5 bases, and 9 bases separated the two germline ends. CDR3 size: 12 residues. CDR3 loop: CASSSDGTEAFF. The CDR3 coding sequence is TGCGCCAGCAGTTCCGACGGGACTGAAGCTTTCTTT.